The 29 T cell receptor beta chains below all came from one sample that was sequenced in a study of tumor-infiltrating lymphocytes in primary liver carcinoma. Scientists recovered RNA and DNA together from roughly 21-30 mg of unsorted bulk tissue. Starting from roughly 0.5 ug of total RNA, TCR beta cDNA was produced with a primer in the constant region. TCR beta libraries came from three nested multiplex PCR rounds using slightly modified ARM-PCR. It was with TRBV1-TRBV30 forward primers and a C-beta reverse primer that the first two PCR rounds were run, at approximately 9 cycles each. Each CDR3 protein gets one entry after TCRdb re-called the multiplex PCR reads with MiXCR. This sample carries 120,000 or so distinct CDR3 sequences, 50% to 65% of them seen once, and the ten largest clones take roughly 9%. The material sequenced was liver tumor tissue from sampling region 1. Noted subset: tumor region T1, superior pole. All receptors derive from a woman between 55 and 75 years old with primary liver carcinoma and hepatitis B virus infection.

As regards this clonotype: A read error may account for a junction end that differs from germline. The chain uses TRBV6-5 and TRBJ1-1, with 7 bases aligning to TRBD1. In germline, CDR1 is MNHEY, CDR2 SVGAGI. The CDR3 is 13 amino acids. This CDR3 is CASSYRGLNEALF. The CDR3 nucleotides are TGTGCCAGCAGTTACAGGGGGCTTAATGAAGCTCTCTTT.

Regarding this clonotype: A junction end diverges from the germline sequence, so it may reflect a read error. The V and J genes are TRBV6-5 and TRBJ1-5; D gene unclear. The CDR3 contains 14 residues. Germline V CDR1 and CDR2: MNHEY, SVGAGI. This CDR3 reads CASSYYRGGQPQHF. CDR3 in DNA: TGTGCCAGCAGCTACTACCGAGGAGGTCAGCCCCAGCATTTC.

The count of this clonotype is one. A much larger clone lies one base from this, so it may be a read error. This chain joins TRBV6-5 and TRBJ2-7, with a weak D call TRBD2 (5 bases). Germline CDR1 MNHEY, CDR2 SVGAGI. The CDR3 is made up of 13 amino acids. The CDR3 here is CASSRVGGYGQYF. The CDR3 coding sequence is TGTGCCAGCAGTAGGGTAGGCGGGTACGGGCAGTACTTC.

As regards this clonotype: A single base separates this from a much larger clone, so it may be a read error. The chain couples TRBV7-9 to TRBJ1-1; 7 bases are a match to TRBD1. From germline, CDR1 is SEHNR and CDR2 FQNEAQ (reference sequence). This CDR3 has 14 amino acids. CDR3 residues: CASSPQGWDTGAFF. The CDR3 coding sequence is TGTGCCAGCAGTCCACAGGGGTGGGACACTGGAGCTTTCTTT.

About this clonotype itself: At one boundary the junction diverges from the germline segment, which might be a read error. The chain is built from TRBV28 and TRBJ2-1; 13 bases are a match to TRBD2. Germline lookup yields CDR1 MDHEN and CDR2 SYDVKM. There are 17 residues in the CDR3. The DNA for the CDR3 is TGTGCCAGCAGAGGGACTAGCGGGATTCGCTCCTACAATGAGGAGTTCTTC. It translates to CASRGTSGIRSYNEEFF.

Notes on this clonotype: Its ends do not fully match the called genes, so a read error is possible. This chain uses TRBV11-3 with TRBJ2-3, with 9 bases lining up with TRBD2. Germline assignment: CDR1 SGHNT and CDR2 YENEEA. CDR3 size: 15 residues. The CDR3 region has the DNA TGCGCCAGCAGCTTAGAAGCGGGAGGATCAGGTACGCAGTATTTT. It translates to CASSLEAGGSGTQYF. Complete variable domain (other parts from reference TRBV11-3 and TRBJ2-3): EAGVVQSPRYKIIEKKQPVAFWCNPISGHNTLYWYLQNLGQGPELLIRYENEEAVDDSQLPKDRFSAERLKGVDSTLKIQPAELGDSAVYLCASSLEAGGSGTQYFGPGTRLTVL.

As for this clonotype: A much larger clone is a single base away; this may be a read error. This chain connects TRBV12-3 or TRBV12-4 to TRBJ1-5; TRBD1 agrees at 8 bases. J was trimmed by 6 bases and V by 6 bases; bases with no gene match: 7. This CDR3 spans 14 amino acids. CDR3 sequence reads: CASSWAGGGQPQHF. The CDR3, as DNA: TGTGCCAGCAGCTGGGCAGGGGGCGGTCAGCCCCAGCATTTT.

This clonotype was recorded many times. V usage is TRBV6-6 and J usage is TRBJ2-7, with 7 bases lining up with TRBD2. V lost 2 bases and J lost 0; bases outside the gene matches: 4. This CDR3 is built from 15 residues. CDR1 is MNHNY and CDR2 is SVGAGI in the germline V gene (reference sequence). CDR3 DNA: TGTGCCAGCAGTTACGGGCGCGGGGGCTCCTACGAGCAGTACTTC. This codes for CASSYGRGGSYEQYF.

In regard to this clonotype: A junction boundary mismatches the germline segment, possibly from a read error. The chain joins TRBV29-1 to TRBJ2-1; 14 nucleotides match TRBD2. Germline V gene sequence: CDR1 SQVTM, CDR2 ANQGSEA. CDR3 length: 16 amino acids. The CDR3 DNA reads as TGCAGCGTTGGTGGGACTGGGACTAGCGGGGGCAATAAGCAGTTCTTC. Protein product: CSVGGTGTSGGNKQFF.

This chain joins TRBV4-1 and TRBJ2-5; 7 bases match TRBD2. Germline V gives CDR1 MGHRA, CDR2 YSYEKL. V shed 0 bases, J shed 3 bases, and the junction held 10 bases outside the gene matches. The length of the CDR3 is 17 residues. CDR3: CASSQDTSGLAEETQYF. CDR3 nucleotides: TGCGCCAGCAGCCAAGACACTTCAGGGCTAGCGGAAGAGACCCAGTACTTC.

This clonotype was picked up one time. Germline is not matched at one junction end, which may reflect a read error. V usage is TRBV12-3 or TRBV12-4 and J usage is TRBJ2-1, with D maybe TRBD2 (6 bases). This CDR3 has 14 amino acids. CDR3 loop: CTSSSSSGYNEQFF. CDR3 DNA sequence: TGTACCAGCAGTTCCTCAAGCGGGTACAACGAGCAGTTCTTC.

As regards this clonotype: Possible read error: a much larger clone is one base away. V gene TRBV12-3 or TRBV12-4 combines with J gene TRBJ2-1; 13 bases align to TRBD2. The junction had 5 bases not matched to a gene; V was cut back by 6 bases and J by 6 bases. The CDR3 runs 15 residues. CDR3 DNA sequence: TGTGCCAGCAGCTCACTAGCGGGGGGGGGCAATGAGCAGTTCTTC. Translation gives CASSSLAGGGNEQFF.

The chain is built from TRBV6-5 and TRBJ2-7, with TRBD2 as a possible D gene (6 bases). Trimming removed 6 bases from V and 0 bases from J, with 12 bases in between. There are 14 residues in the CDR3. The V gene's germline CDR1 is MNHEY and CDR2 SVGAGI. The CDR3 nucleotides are TGTGCCAGCAGATTCGACGGGAGCTCCTACGAGCAGTACTTC. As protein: CASRFDGSSYEQYF.

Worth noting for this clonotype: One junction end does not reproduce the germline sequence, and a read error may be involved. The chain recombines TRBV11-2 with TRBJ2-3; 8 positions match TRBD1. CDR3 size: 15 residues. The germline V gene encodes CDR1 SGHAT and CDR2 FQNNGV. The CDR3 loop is CVSSVSTRGPDTQYF. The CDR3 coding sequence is TGTGTCAGCAGCGTATCCACCAGGGGGCCCGATACGCAGTATTTT.

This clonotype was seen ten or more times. The CDR3 loop reads CASSYLGYQETQYF. The CDR3 nucleotides read TGTGCCAGCAGTTACCTGGGCTACCAAGAGACCCAGTACTTC. This rearrangement joins TRBV6-2 or TRBV6-3 to TRBJ2-5; D is uncertain. CDR3 length: 14 residues. The germline gives CDR1 MNHEY, CDR2 SVGEGT. V lost 2 bases and J 0 bases, leaving 7 bases between the germline ends.

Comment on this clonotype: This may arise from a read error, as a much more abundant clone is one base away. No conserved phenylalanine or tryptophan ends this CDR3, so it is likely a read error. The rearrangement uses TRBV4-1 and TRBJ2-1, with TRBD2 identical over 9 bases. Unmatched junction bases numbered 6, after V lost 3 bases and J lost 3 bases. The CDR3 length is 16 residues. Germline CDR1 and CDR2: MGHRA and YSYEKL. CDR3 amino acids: CASSQGLAGFYNEQFL. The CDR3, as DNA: TGCGCCAGCAGCCAGGGCCTAGCGGGGTTCTACAATGAGCAGTTCCTC.

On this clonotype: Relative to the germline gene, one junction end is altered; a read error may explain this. Here the CDR3 DNA reads TGTGCCAGCAGGCCGTCGACTAGCACGGATACGCAGTATTTT. Translation gives CASRPSTSTDTQYF. The chain links TRBV11-2 to TRBJ2-3; 7 nucleotides match TRBD2. The V gene's germline CDR1 is SGHAT and CDR2 FQNNGV. The CDR3 extends over 14 amino acids.

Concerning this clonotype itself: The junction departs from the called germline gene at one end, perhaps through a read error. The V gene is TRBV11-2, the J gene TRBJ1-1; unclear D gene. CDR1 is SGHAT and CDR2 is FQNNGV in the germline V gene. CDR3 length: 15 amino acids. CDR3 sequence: CSSSLDPSVNTEAFF. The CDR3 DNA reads TGTTCCAGCAGCTTAGATCCGTCGGTGAACACTGAGGCTTTCTTT.

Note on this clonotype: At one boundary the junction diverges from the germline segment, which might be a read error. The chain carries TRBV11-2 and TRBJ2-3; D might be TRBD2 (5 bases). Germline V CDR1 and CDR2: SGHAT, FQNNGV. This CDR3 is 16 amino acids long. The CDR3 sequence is CTSSLQLVGMTDTQYF. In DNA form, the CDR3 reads TGTACCAGCAGCCTACAACTAGTGGGAATGACAGATACGCAGTATTTT.

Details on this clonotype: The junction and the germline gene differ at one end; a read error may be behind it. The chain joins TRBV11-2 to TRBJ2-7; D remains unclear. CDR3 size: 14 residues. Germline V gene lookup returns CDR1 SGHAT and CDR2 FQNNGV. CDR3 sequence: CASGLWVPSYEQYF. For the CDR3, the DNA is TGTGCCAGCGGCTTATGGGTTCCGTCCTACGAGCAGTACTTC.

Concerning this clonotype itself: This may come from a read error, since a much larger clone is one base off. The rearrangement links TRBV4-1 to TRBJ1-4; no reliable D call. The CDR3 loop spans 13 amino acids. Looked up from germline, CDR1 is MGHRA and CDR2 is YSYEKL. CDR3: CASSQDHSGKLIF. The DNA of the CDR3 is TGCGCCAGCAGCCAAGATCATTCAGGAAAACTGATTTTT.

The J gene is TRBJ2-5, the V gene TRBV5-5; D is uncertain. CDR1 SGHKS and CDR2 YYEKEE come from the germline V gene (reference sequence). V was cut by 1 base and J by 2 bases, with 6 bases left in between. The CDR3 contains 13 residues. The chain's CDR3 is CASSLWVQETQYF. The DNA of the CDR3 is TGTGCCAGCAGCTTGTGGGTACAAGAGACCCAGTACTTC.

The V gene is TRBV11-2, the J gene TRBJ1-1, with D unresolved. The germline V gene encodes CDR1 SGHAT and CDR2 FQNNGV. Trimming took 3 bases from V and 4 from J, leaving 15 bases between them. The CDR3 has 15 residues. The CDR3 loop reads CASSFQDLMSTEAFF. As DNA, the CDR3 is TGTGCCAGCAGCTTCCAGGACCTGATGAGCACTGAAGCTTTCTTT.

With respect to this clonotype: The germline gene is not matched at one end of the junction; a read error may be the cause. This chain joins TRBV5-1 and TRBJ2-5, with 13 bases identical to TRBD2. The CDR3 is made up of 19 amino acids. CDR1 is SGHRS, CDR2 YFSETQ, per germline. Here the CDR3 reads CACSLTSGRAAGYQETQYF. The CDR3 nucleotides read TGCGCCTGCAGCTTAACTAGCGGGAGGGCCGCGGGGTACCAAGAGACCCAGTACTTC.

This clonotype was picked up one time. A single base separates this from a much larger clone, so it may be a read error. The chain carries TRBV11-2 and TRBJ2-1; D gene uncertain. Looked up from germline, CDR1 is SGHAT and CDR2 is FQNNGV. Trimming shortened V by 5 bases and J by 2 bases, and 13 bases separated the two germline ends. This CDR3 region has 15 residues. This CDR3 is CASSVGERAYNEQFF. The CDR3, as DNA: TGTGCCAGCAGCGTAGGCGAGAGAGCCTACAATGAGCAGTTCTTC.

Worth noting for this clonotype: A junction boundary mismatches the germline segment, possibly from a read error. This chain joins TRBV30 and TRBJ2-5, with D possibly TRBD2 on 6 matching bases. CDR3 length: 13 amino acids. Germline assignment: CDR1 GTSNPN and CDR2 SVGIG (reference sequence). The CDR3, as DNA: TGTGCTTGGAGTGGGATTACCCGGGAGATCCAGTACTTC. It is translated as CAWSGITREIQYF. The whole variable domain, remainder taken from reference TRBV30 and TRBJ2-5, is SQTIHQWPATLVQPVGSPLSLECTVEGTSNPNLYWYRQAAGRGLQLLFYSVGIGQISSEVPQNLSASRPQDRQFILSSKKLLLSDSGFYLCAWSGITREIQYFGPGTRLLVL.

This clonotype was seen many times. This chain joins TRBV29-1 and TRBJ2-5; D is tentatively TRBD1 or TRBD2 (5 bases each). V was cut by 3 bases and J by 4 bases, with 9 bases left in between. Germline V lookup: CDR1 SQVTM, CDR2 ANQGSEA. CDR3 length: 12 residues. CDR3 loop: CSVDVGTETQYF. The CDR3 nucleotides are TGCAGCGTTGATGTGGGGACAGAGACCCAGTACTTC.

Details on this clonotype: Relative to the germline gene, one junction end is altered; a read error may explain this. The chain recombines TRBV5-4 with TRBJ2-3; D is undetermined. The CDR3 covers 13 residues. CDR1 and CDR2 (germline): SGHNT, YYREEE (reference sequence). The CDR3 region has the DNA TGTGACAGCAGCTTGCCGGGCACAGATACGCAGTATTTT. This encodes CDSSLPGTDTQYF.

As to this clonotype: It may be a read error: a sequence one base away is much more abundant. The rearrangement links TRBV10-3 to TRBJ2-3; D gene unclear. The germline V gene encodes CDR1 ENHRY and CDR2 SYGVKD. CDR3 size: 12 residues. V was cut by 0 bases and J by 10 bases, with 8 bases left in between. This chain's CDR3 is CAISESQHSQYF. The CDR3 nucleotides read TGTGCCATCAGTGAGTCTCAGCATTCGCAGTATTTT.